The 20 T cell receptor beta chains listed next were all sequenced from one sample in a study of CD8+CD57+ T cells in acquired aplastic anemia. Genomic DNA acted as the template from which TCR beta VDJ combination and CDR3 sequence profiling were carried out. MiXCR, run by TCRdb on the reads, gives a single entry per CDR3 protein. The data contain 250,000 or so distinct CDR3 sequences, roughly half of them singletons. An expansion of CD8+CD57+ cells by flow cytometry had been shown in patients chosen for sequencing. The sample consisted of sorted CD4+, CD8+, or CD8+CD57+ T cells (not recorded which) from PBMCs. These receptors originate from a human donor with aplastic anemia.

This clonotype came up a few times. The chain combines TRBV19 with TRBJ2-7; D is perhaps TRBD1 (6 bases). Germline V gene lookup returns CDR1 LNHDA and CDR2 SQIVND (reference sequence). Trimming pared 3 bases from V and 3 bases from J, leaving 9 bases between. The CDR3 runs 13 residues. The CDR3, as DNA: TGTGCCAGTAGTATTAAACAGGGCTACGAGCAGTACTTC. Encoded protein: CASSIKQGYEQYF.

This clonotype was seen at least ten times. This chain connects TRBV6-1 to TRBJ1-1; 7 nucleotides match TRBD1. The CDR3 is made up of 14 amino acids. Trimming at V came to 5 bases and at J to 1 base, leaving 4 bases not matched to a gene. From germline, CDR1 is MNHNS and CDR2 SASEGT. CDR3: CASSPGTENTEAFF. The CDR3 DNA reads TGTGCCAGCAGTCCCGGGACAGAGAACACTGAAGCTTTCTTT.

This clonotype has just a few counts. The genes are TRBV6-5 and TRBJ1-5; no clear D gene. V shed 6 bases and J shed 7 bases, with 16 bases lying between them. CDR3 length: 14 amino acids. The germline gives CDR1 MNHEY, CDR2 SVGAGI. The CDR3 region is CASRTGGTLQPQHF. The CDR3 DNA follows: TGTGCCAGCAGAACGGGCGGCACACTCCAGCCCCAGCATTTT.

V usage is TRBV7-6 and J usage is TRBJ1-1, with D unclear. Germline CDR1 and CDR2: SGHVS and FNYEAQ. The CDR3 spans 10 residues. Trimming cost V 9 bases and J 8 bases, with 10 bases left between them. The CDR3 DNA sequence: TGTGCCAGGGGAACCCTAGAAGCTTTCTTT. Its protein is CARGTLEAFF.

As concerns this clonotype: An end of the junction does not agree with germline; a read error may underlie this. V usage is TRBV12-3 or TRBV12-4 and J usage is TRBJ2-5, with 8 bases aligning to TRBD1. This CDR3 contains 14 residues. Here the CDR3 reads CASRTSGGKETQNF. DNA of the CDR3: TGTGCCAGCAGGACGTCAGGGGGCAAAGAGACCCAGAACTTC.

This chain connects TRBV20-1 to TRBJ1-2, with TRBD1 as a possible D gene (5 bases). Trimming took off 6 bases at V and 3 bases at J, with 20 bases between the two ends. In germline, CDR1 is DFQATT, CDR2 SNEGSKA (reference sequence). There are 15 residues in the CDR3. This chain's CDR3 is CSATPGGGKYYGYTF. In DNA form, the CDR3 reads TGCAGTGCCACCCCTGGTGGGGGGAAATACTATGGCTACACCTTC.

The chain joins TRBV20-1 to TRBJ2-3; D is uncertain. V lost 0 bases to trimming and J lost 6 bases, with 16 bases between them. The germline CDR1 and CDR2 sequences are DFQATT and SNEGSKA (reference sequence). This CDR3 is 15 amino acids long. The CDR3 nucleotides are TGCAGTGCTAGAGAATACCGGTTACCAAGGGATACGCAGTATTTT. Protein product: CSAREYRLPRDTQYF.

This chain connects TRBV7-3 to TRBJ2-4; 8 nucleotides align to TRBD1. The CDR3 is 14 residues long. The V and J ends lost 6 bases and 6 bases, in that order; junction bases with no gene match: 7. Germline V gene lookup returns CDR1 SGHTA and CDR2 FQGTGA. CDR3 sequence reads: CASSQGQGVNIQYF. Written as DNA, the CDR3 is TGTGCCAGCAGTCAAGGACAGGGAGTAAACATTCAGTACTTC.

In DNA, the CDR3 is TGTGCCACCAGTGATCCAGGGACAGGGAGTGACAATGAGCAGTTCTTC. Encoded protein: CATSDPGTGSDNEQFF. The chain uses TRBV24-1 and TRBJ2-1; 9 positions agree with TRBD1. The V gene end was trimmed by 3 bases and the J gene end by 5 bases; junction bases not matched to a gene: 7. The CDR3 covers 16 residues. The germline V gene encodes CDR1 KGHDR and CDR2 SFDVKD.

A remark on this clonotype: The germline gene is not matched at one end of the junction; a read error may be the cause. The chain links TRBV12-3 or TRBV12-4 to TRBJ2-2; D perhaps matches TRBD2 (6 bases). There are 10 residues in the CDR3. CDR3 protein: CASSFGGLFF. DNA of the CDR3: TGTGCCAGCAGTTTCGGGGGGCTGTTTTTT.

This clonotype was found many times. In DNA form, the CDR3 reads TGTGCCAGCAGCCAACCACCCGGGACTAGCGCCTACGAGCAGTACTTC. It translates to CASSQPPGTSAYEQYF. The V call is TRBV28, the J call TRBJ2-7, with TRBD2 matching 10 bases. Looked up from germline, CDR1 is MDHEN and CDR2 is SYDVKM. The CDR3 contains 16 residues. Germline trimming cut 6 bases from V and 2 bases from J; bases unmatched to any gene: 10.

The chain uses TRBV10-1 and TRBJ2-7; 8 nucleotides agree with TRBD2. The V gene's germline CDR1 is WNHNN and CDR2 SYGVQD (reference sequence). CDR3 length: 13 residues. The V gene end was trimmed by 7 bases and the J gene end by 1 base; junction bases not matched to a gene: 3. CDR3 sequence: CASTGGDSYEQYF. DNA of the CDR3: TGCGCCAGCACCGGGGGGGATTCCTACGAGCAGTACTTC.

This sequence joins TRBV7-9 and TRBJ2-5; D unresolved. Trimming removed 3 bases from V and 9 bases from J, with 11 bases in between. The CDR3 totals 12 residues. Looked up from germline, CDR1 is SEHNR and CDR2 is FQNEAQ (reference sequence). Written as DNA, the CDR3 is TGTGCCAGCAGCTTGACAAGCGTAGCCCAGTACTTC. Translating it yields CASSLTSVAQYF.

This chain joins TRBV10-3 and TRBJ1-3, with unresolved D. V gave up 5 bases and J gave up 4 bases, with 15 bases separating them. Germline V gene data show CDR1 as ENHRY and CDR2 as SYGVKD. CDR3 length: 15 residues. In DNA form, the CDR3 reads TGTGCCATCAGTCAGACTTTGGACGGGGGAAACACCATATATTTT. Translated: CAISQTLDGGNTIYF.

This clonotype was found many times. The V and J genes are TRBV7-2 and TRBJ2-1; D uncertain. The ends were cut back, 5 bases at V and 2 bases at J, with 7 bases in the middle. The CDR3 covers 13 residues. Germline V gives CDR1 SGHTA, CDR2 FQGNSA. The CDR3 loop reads CASSPDPYNEQFF. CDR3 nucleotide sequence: TGTGCCAGCAGCCCGGACCCCTACAATGAGCAGTTCTTC.

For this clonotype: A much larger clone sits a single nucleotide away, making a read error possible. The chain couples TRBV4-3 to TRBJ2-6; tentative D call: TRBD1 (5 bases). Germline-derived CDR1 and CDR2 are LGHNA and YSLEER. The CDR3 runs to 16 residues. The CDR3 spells CASSQDVGSGASVLTF. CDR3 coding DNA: TGCGCCAGCAGCCAAGATGTTGGCTCTGGGGCCAGCGTCCTGACTTTC.

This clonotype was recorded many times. The CDR3 sequence is CATFHGHDGYTF. CDR3 DNA: TGTGCCACCTTCCACGGGCATGATGGCTACACCTTC. J is TRBJ1-2 and V is TRBV15; D is ambiguous. CDR3 length: 12 amino acids. CDR1 and CDR2 (germline): LNHNV, YYDKDF (reference sequence). Trimming cost V 8 bases and J 6 bases, with 13 bases left between them.

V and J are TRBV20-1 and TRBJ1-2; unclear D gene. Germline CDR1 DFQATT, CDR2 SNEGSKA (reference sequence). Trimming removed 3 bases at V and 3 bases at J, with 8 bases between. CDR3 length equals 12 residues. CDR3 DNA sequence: TGCAGTGCTAGGGTCGAGGACTATGGCTACACCTTC. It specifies CSARVEDYGYTF.

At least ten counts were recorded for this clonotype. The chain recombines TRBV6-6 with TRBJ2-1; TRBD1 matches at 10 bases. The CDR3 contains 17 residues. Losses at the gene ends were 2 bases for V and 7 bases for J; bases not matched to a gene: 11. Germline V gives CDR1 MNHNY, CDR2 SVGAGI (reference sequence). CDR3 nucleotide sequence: TGTGCCAGCAGTTACCCCTCAGCCGGGACAGGGGTTAATGAGCAGTTCTTC. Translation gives CASSYPSAGTGVNEQFF.

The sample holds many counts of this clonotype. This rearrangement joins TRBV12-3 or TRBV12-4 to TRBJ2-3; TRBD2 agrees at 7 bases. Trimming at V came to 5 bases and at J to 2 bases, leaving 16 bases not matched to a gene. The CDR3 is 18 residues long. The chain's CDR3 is CASSARRASGTTTDTQYF. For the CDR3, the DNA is TGTGCCAGCAGTGCCAGGCGGGCTAGCGGTACGACCACAGATACGCAGTATTTT.